These T cell receptor beta chains were read from a single sample in a study of lymphopenia after photon versus proton radiotherapy. TCRdb's copy holds only in-frame clones and misses some; the assay was immunoSEQ multiplex PCR. The sample includes roughly 61,000 clones, about nine tenths seen only once; the top ten take roughly 13%. Material: peripheral blood, obtained from a patient treated with proton-based radiotherapy. The receptors come from a man older than 75 with esophageal cancer. Both conserved end residues are part of each CDR3. The order of the fields is J gene, V gene, D gene, clone size, CDR3 DNA, CDR3 protein. The D gene is left open where the match is weak. Clone size appears in some rows only: once, few, many, or a class for an expanded clone.

J: TRBJ2-1
V: TRBV7-6
D: TRBD1
size: .
DNA: TGTGCCAGCAGCCCTAAGGGGACAGGGTATGACAATGAGCAGTTCTTC
CDR3: CASSPKGTGYDNEQFF

J: TRBJ2-7
V: TRBV6-6
D: .
size: .
DNA: TGTGCCAGCAGTTCCCCAGACAGGTTTGACTACGAGCAGTACTTC
CDR3: CASSSPDRFDYEQYF

J: TRBJ1-2
V: TRBV2
D: .
size: .
DNA: TGTGCCAGCAGTAGAGTTGCGGCTCCCGGCTACACCTTC
CDR3: CASSRVAAPGYTF

J: TRBJ2-1
V: TRBV11-2
D: .
size: .
DNA: TGTGCCAGCAGCTTCTACGTCGAGGGTGATGAGCAGTTCTTC
CDR3: CASSFYVEGDEQFF

J: TRBJ1-4
V: TRBV30
D: .
size: .
DNA: TGTGCCTGGAACGCCCGGTTGGATGAAAAACTGTTTTTT
CDR3: CAWNARLDEKLFF

J: TRBJ2-5
V: TRBV5-6
D: TRBD2
size: .
DNA: TGTGCCAGCAGCCCGGGACTAGCGGGTCCGTACCAAGAGACCCAGTACTTC
CDR3: CASSPGLAGPYQETQYF

J: TRBJ2-2
V: TRBV7-6
D: .
size: .
DNA: TGTGCCAGCAGCCCAGGGACAATAAACACCGGGGAGCTGTTTTTT
CDR3: CASSPGTINTGELFF

J: TRBJ1-2
V: TRBV29-1
D: .
size: few
DNA: TGCAGCGCCGAAACAGGGAAAGACTACACCTTC
CDR3: CSAETGKDYTF

J: TRBJ2-1
V: TRBV5-1
D: .
size: .
DNA: TGCGCCAGCAGCTTGTCCCCCTGGGGCGATGAGCAGTTCTTC
CDR3: CASSLSPWGDEQFF

J: TRBJ2-1
V: TRBV9
D: .
size: .
DNA: TGTGCCAGCAGCGCGAAACGACAGGCCGGGGGTTACAATGAGCAGTTCTTC
CDR3: CASSAKRQAGGYNEQFF

J: TRBJ1-1
V: TRBV5-1
D: .
size: .
DNA: TGCGCCAGCAGCCCGGAGTTCCCGGCGAGGAACACTGAAGCTTTCTTT
CDR3: CASSPEFPARNTEAFF

J: TRBJ2-7
V: TRBV2
D: TRBD1
size: .
DNA: TGTGCCAGCAAGGTCCCAGGGACAGGGGGCTCCTACGAGCAGTACTTC
CDR3: CASKVPGTGGSYEQYF

J: TRBJ2-3
V: TRBV10-1
D: .
size: .
DNA: TGCGCCAGCAGTGATAGTAATAAAGGGAGGTTAGATACGCAGTATTTT
CDR3: CASSDSNKGRLDTQYF

J: TRBJ2-7
V: TRBV7-9
D: .
size: once
DNA: TGTGCCAGCAGCTCCGGACATTCACACGAGCAGTACTTC
CDR3: CASSSGHSHEQYF

J: TRBJ1-2
V: TRBV7-2
D: .
size: .
DNA: TGTGCCAGCAGCTTTTTCAGGGGAGGGCGGTTGGGCTATGGCTACACCTTC
CDR3: CASSFFRGGRLGYGYTF

J: TRBJ2-3
V: TRBV10-1
D: TRBD2
size: .
DNA: TGCGCCAGCAGTGGTACGGGAGGGGAATCAGTTACGCAGTATTTT
CDR3: CASSGTGGESVTQYF

J: TRBJ1-3
V: TRBV5-1
D: .
size: .
DNA: TGCGCCAGCAGCTTGGATGGCAGGGGATCAGGAAACACCATATATTTT
CDR3: CASSLDGRGSGNTIYF

J: TRBJ2-1
V: TRBV19
D: TRBD2
size: .
DNA: TGTGCCAGTAGACAAAGGACTAGCGGGATTTTCTATGAGCAGTTCTTC
CDR3: CASRQRTSGIFYEQFF

J: TRBJ1-2
V: TRBV5-1
D: .
size: .
DNA: TGCGCCAGCAGCTTTTCAAGGGAGTATGGCTACACCTTC
CDR3: CASSFSREYGYTF

J: TRBJ1-5
V: TRBV5-5
D: .
size: .
DNA: TGTGCCAGCAGCTTGGCCGTAACAGGGACTCAGCCCCAGCATTTT
CDR3: CASSLAVTGTQPQHF

J: TRBJ2-7
V: TRBV5-1
D: .
size: .
DNA: TGCGCCAGCTCCCGGGATGCGGGGACCTACGAGCAGTACTTC
CDR3: CASSRDAGTYEQYF

J: TRBJ2-7
V: TRBV27
D: TRBD1
size: .
DNA: TGTGCCAGCAGTCGCAAGGGACAGGGGGCCTACGAGCAGTACTTC
CDR3: CASSRKGQGAYEQYF

J: TRBJ2-2
V: TRBV30
D: .
size: .
DNA: TGTGCCTGGAGGGGAGATCTGCCCTCGAACACCGGGGAGCTGTTTTTT
CDR3: CAWRGDLPSNTGELFF

J: TRBJ2-1
V: TRBV11-2
D: .
size: few
DNA: TGTGCCAGCAGCTTAGAGTCGGTAGGGGAGCAGTTCTTC
CDR3: CASSLESVGEQFF